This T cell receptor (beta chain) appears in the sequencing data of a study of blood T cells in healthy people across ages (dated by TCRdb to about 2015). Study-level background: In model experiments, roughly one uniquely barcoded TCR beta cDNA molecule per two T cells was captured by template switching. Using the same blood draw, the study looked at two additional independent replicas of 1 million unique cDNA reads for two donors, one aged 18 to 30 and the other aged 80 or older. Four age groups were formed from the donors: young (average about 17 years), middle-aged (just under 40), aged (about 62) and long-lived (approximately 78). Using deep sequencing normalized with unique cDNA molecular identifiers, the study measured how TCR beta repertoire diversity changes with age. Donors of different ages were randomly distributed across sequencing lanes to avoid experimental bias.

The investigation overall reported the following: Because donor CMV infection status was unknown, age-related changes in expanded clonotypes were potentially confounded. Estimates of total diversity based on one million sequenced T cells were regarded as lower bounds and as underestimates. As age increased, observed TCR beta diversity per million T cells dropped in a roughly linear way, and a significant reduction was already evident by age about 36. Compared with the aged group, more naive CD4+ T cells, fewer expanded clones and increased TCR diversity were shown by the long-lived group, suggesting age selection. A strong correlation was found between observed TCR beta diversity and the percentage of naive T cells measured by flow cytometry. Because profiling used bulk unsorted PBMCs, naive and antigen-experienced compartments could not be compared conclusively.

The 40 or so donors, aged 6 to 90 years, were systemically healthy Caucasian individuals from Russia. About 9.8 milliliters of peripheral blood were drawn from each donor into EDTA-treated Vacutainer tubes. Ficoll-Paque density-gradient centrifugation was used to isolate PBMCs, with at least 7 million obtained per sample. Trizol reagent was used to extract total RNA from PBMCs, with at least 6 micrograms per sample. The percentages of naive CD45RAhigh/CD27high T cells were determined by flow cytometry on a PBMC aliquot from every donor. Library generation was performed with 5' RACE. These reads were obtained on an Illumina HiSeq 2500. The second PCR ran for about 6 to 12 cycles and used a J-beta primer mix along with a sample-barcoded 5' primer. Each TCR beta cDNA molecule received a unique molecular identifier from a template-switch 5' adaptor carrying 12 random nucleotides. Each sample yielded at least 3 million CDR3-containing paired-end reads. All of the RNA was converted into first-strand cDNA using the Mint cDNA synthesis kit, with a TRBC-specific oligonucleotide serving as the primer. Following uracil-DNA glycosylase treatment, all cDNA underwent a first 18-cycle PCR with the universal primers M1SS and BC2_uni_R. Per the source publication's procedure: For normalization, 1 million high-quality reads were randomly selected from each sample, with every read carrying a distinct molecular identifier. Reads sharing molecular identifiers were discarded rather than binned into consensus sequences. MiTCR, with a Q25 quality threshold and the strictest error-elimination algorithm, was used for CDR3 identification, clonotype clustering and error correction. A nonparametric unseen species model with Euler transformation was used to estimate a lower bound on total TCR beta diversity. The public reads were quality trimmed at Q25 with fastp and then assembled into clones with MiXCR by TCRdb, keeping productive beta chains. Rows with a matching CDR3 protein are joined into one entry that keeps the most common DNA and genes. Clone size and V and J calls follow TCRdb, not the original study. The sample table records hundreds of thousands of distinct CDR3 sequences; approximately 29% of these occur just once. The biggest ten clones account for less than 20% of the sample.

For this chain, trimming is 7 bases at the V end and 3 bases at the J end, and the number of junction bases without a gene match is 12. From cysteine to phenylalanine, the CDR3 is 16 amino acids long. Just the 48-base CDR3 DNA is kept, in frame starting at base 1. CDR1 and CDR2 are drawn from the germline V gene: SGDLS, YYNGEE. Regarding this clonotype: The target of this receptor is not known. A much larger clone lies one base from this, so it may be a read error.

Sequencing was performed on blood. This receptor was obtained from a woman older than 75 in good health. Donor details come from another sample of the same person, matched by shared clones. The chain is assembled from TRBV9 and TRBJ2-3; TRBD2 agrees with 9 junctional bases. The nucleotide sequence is TGTGCCAGCGAGTCTAGCGGGGATCTACGAACAGATACGCAGTATTTT. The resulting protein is CASESSGDLRTDTQYF.